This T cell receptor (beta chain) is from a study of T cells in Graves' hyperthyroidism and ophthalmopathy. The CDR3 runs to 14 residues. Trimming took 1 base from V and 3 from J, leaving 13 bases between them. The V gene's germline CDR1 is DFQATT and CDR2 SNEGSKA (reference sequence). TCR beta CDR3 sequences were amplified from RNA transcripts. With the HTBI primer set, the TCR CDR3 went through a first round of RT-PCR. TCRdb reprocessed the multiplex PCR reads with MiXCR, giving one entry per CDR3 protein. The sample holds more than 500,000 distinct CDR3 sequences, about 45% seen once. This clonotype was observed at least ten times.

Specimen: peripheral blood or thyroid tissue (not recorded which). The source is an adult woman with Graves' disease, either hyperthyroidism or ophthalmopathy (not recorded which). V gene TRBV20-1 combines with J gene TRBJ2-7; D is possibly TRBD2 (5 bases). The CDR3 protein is CSARGTYLVYEQYF. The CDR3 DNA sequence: TGCAGTGCTAGAGGGACTTATTTAGTCTACGAGCAGTACTTC.